One sample yielded the 30 T cell receptor beta chains listed below, sequenced in a study of blood T cells in healthy people across ages. A sample-barcoded 5' primer and a J-beta primer mix were used in a second PCR of roughly 6 to 11 cycles. One entry per CDR3 protein results from TCRdb running MiXCR on the 5' RACE reads. The table records about 680,000 distinct CDR3 sequences, roughly 49% of them present only once. The sequenced material came from blood. The receptors were sampled from a woman aged 60-75 years in good health.

This clonotype occurred once. The gene calls are TRBV28 and TRBJ2-5; 9 nucleotides line up with TRBD2. The CDR3 has 13 residues. Losses at the gene ends were 8 bases for V and 5 bases for J; bases not matched to a gene: 6. In germline, CDR1 is MDHEN, CDR2 SYDVKM. CDR3 protein: CASAREGLETQYF. CDR3 DNA sequence: TGTGCCAGCGCGCGGGAGGGCCTCGAGACCCAGTACTTC.

This clonotype was counted at least ten times. The chain is built from TRBV5-1 and TRBJ2-3, with D uncertain. Germline V CDR1 and CDR2: SGHRS, YFSETQ. CDR3 length equals 13 residues. The ends were cut back, 6 bases at V and 4 bases at J, with 12 bases in the middle. CDR3 coding DNA: TGCGCCAGCAAGAGTCCATGGGCAGATACGCAGTATTTT. Amino acid sequence: CASKSPWADTQYF. The whole variable domain, remainder taken from reference TRBV5-1 and TRBJ2-3, is KAGVTQTPRYLIKTRGQQVTLSCSPISGHRSVSWYQQTPGQGLQFLFEYFSETQRNKGNFPGRFSGRQFSNSRSEMNVSTLELGDSALYLCASKSPWADTQYFGPGTRLTVL.

The chain uses TRBV7-2 and TRBJ2-7, with 7 bases fitting TRBD2. J was trimmed by 0 bases and V by 5 bases; bases with no gene match: 4. Germline lookup yields CDR1 SGHTA and CDR2 FQGNSA. This CDR3 spans 14 amino acids. The CDR3 region is CASSGTTFSYEQYF. Written as DNA, the CDR3 is TGTGCCAGCAGCGGGACTACCTTCTCCTACGAGCAGTACTTC.

This chain links TRBV20-1 with TRBJ2-7; TRBD2 aligns across 10 bases. The CDR3 has 15 amino acids. The germline V gene encodes CDR1 DFQATT and CDR2 SNEGSKA (reference sequence). V was clipped by 3 bases and J by 0 bases; unmatched bases: 5. Here the CDR3 reads CSASGAGGSSYEQYF. CDR3 in DNA: TGCAGTGCTAGTGGAGCGGGAGGGAGCTCCTACGAGCAGTACTTC.

The chain combines TRBV5-1 with TRBJ2-7, with TRBD1 as a possible D gene (6 bases). The CDR3 sequence is 15 residues long. The V and J ends lost 0 bases and 3 bases respectively, with 13 bases between them. Germline V gene data show CDR1 as SGHRS and CDR2 as YFSETQ. DNA of the CDR3: TGCGCCAGCAGCTTGGGACAGGAGTTAGTCTACGAGCAGTACTTC. Residues: CASSLGQELVYEQYF.

This rearrangement joins TRBV21-1 to TRBJ2-7; the listed D gene, TRBD1, was not tested against the DNA. TRBJ2-5 matches the DNA end more closely, so the J call is doubtful. TRBV21-1 is labeled a pseudogene. The CDR3 covers 16 residues. The CDR3 DNA reads as TGTGCCAGCAGCACCCTAGGCAGGGTATGGAGAGAGACCCAGTACTTC. The encoded protein is CASSTLGRVWRETQYF.

J is TRBJ2-3 and V is TRBV20-1; 10 positions agree with TRBD2. J gave up 0 bases and V 3 bases, and 12 bases lay outside the gene matches. This CDR3 has 18 amino acids. CDR1 is DFQATT and CDR2 is SNEGSKA in the germline V gene (reference sequence). CDR3 loop: CSASPLAGVGLSTDTQYF. CDR3 bases: TGCAGTGCTAGCCCTCTAGCGGGAGTAGGACTGAGCACAGATACGCAGTATTTT.

The V and J genes are TRBV4-3 and TRBJ1-1, with D perhaps TRBD1 (5 bases). Trimming stripped 4 bases from V and 1 base from J, with 13 bases between. The CDR3 is made up of 15 amino acids. Germline CDR1 and CDR2: LGHNA and YSLEER. DNA for the CDR3: TGCGCCAGCAGCCCGGAACCCAGGGCGAACACTGAAGCTTTCTTT. The encoded protein is CASSPEPRANTEAFF.

CDR3 region: CSAPDLEDAEQYF. The CDR3 nucleotides are TGCAGTGCACCGGACCTGGAAGACGCCGAGCAGTACTTC. This chain links TRBV20-1 with TRBJ2-7; D is uncertain. The germline CDR1 and CDR2 sequences are DFQATT and SNEGSKA (reference sequence). CDR3 length equals 13 residues. The V gene lost 6 bases and the J gene lost 6 bases, with 18 bases spanning the gap.

CDR3 residues: CASSFRGLGANVLTF. The DNA of the CDR3 is TGTGCCAGCAGCTTCAGGGGGCTTGGGGCCAACGTCCTGACTTTC. The rearrangement uses TRBV7-2 and TRBJ2-6; 8 positions match TRBD1. V was clipped by 3 bases and J by 3 bases; unmatched bases: 1. This CDR3 comprises 15 residues. Germline loops: CDR1 SGHTA, CDR2 FQGNSA.

V gene TRBV10-3 combines with J gene TRBJ2-6, with TRBD1 matching 9 bases. V dropped 6 bases and J dropped 0; count of bases not matched to a gene: 6. This CDR3 is built from 17 residues. From germline, CDR1 is ENHRY and CDR2 SYGVKD. The CDR3 nucleotides are TGTGCCATCAGAGGGACAGGGTTTAGCTCTGGGGCCAACGTCCTGACTTTC. Its translation is CAIRGTGFSSGANVLTF.

This rearrangement joins TRBV20-1 to TRBJ2-1; the D gene is possibly TRBD2 (6 bases). Germline V gives CDR1 DFQATT, CDR2 SNEGSKA (reference sequence). V was shortened by 5 bases and J by 10 bases, with 18 bases between the two germline ends. The CDR3 has 13 amino acids. The CDR3 loop reads CSAPGLLLEEQFF. Written as DNA, the CDR3 is TGCAGTGCTCCGGGACTCCTTCTTGAGGAGCAGTTCTTC.

The CDR3 sequence: CASSLRDTGSYEQYF. The CDR3 DNA reads as TGTGCCAGCAGCCTCCGGGACACGGGCTCCTACGAGCAGTACTTC. V gene TRBV7-2 combines with J gene TRBJ2-7; D is possibly TRBD1 (6 bases). This CDR3 region has 15 residues. Germline V gene lookup returns CDR1 SGHTA and CDR2 FQGNSA. The V end lost 5 bases, the J end lost 0 bases, and 14 bases lay between the germline ends.

The CDR3: CASSLAKVGNTEAFF. In DNA form, the CDR3 reads TGTGCCAGCAGCTTGGCCAAGGTTGGGAACACTGAAGCTTTCTTT. This rearrangement joins TRBV5-4 to TRBJ1-1; no definite D call. The CDR3 is 15 amino acids. V was trimmed by 0 bases and J by 1 base, leaving 10 bases between them. Germline V lookup: CDR1 SGHNT, CDR2 YYREEE (reference sequence).

V gene TRBV18 combines with J gene TRBJ1-5; 9 positions match TRBD1. CDR3 length equals 15 residues. The germline gives CDR1 KGHSH, CDR2 LQKENI. V shed 5 bases, J shed 5 bases, and the junction held 7 bases outside the gene matches. The CDR3 region has the DNA TGTGCCAGCTCAGCCGGGACAGGGTTCGATCAGCCCCAGCATTTT. Residues: CASSAGTGFDQPQHF.

The chain uses TRBV12-5 and TRBJ2-1; D not resolved. This CDR3 is 15 amino acids long. Germline V lookup: CDR1 LGHNT, CDR2 FRNRAP. Trimming pared 2 bases from V and 10 bases from J, leaving 18 bases between. The CDR3 is CASGLWIGMSTEQFF. Written as DNA, the CDR3 is TGTGCTAGTGGTTTGTGGATAGGTATGAGTACCGAGCAGTTCTTC.

This sequence joins TRBV7-3 and TRBJ2-3, with TRBD2 matching 10 bases. V was pared by 5 bases and J by 1 base, with 6 bases of the junction left unmatched. The CDR3 is 16 amino acids. The germline V gene has CDR1 SGHTA and CDR2 FQGTGA. The DNA for the CDR3 is TGTGCCAGCAGCCGACTAGCGGGCGTTGGCACAGATACGCAGTATTTT. This encodes CASSRLAGVGTDTQYF.

This chain uses TRBV12-3 or TRBV12-4 with TRBJ1-5; no clear D. The CDR3 sequence is 15 residues long. Trimming shortened V by 2 bases and J by 2 bases, and 10 bases separated the two germline ends. The CDR3 is CASSLNQRGNQPQHF. In DNA, the CDR3 is TGTGCCAGCAGTTTAAACCAAAGGGGCAATCAGCCCCAGCATTTT.

J is TRBJ1-6 and V is TRBV4-1; 7 bases fit TRBD1. This CDR3 comprises 16 residues. CDR1 MGHRA and CDR2 YSYEKL come from the germline V gene. After removal of 3 bases from V and 8 bases from J, the junction contained 10 bases not matched to a gene. For the CDR3, the DNA is TGCGCCAGCAGCCAGCAAGGGACAGTAAGAGATTCACCCCTCCACTTT. It specifies CASSQQGTVRDSPLHF.

This clonotype was seen only a few times. This sequence joins TRBV6-5 and TRBJ2-3; no clear D. This CDR3 has 14 amino acids. Trimming shortened V by 4 bases and J by 2 bases, and 10 bases separated the two germline ends. The germline CDR1 and CDR2 sequences are MNHEY and SVGAGI. The DNA of the CDR3 is TGTGCCAGCAGTTCTAGGTTGTTCACAGATACGCAGTATTTT. Translated, it gives CASSSRLFTDTQYF.

This chain joins TRBV28 and TRBJ1-1; no firm D call. The CDR3 runs to 14 residues. Germline V gene lookup returns CDR1 MDHEN and CDR2 SYDVKM. V was clipped by 1 base and J by 3 bases, with 9 bases between them. CDR3 nucleotide sequence: TGTGCCAGCAGTTTATCGGTGGGGTACACTGAAGCTTTCTTT. It encodes CASSLSVGYTEAFF.

This chain uses TRBV7-8 with TRBJ2-3, with 11 bases that match TRBD2. This CDR3 region has 16 residues. The V and J ends lost 5 bases and 2 bases, in that order; junction bases with no gene match: 6. Germline-derived CDR1 and CDR2 are SGHVS and FQNEAQ. The CDR3 is CASSPETSGVTDTQYF. DNA for the CDR3: TGTGCCAGCAGCCCGGAGACTAGCGGGGTCACAGATACGCAGTATTTT.

The chain recombines TRBV20-1 with TRBJ2-4; D gene unclear. The CDR3 extends over 13 amino acids. V shed 3 bases and J shed 9 bases, with 15 bases lying between them. Germline CDR1 reads DFQATT; CDR2 reads SNEGSKA (reference sequence). The DNA for the CDR3 is TGCAGTGCTAGGGTTGGTATGGTTTCCATTCAGTACTTC. It yields the protein CSARVGMVSIQYF.

The CDR3 nucleotides read TGTGCCAGCAGTGAACTTCCCGGATGGCTAGCGGGCTCCTACAATGAGCAGTTCTTC. It translates to CASSELPGWLAGSYNEQFF. This chain connects TRBV6-1 to TRBJ2-1, with 8 nucleotides matching TRBD2. Trimming took 2 bases from V and 0 from J; bases not matched to a gene: 12. This CDR3 comprises 19 residues. Germline CDR1 is MNHNS and CDR2 is SASEGT.

The rearrangement joins TRBV5-1 to TRBJ2-2; 10 nucleotides match TRBD1. The CDR3 is 14 residues long. Germline CDR1 reads SGHRS; CDR2 reads YFSETQ. V dropped 5 bases and J dropped 9; count of bases not matched to a gene: 7. The CDR3 DNA reads TGCGCCAGCAGTTCCGGGACAGGGGTCCGGGAGCTGTTTTTT. The encoded protein is CASSSGTGVRELFF. Filled out from reference TRBV5-1 and TRBJ2-2, the complete variable domain reads KAGVTQTPRYLIKTRGQQVTLSCSPISGHRSVSWYQQTPGQGLQFLFEYFSETQRNKGNFPGRFSGRQFSNSRSEMNVSTLELGDSALYLCASSSGTGVRELFFGEGSRLTVL.

This clonotype occurred once. The chain combines TRBV20-1 with TRBJ2-7, with 10 bases matching TRBD2. Trimming at V came to 1 base and at J to 1 base, leaving 7 bases not matched to a gene. The CDR3 contains 16 residues. Looked up from germline, CDR1 is DFQATT and CDR2 is SNEGSKA (reference sequence). The CDR3 coding sequence is TGCAGTGCTAGAGGGTCTAGCGGGAGCAGGTCCTACGAGCAGTACTTC. Protein sequence: CSARGSSGSRSYEQYF.

This clonotype came up a few times. The chain carries TRBV7-9 and TRBJ1-5; the D is unclear. Deletions cut 0 bases from V and 6 bases from J, with 3 bases between. The CDR3 length is 12 residues. CDR1 is SEHNR, CDR2 FQNEAQ, per germline (reference sequence). In DNA form, the CDR3 reads TGTGCCAGCAGCTTAGCGTCTCAGCCCCAGCATTTT. It yields the protein CASSLASQPQHF.

The chain's CDR3 is CASQTVGAGDEKLFF. CDR3 nucleotide sequence: TGTGCCAGCCAAACGGTCGGGGCAGGGGATGAAAAACTGTTTTTT. This rearrangement joins TRBV28 to TRBJ1-4; weak D call: TRBD1 (6 bases). The ends were cut back, 8 bases at V and 6 bases at J, with 19 bases in the middle. The CDR3 loop spans 15 amino acids. CDR1 and CDR2 (germline): MDHEN, SYDVKM.

The chain links TRBV6-2 or TRBV6-3 to TRBJ2-3, with D tentatively TRBD2 (6 bases). The CDR3 loop spans 15 amino acids. The germline CDR1 and CDR2 sequences are MNHEY and SVGEGT. V was shortened by 4 bases and J by 5 bases, with 16 bases between the two germline ends. CDR3 amino acids: CASSWNTGAVDTQYF. CDR3 sequence (DNA): TGTGCCAGCAGTTGGAATACGGGAGCGGTAGATACGCAGTATTTT.

The chain has TRBV20-1 and TRBJ2-5; D unclear. TRBJ2-7 matches the DNA end more closely, so the J call is doubtful. The CDR3 has 14 residues. The germline gives CDR1 DFQATT, CDR2 SNEGSKA (reference sequence). As DNA, the CDR3 is TGCAGTGCTAGAGATTCGGCTTCTTCTTACGAGCAGTACTTC. As protein: CSARDSASSYEQYF.